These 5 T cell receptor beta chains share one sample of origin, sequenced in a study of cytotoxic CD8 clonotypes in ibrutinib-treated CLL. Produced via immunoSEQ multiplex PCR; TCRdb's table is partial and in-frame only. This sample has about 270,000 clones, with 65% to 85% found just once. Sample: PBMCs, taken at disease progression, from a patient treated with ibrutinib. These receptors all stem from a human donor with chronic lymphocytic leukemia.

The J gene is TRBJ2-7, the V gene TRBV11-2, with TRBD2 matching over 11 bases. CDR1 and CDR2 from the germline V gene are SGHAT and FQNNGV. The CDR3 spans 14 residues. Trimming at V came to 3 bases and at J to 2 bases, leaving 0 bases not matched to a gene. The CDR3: CASSFSGGAYEQYF. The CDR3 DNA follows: TGTGCCAGCAGCTTTAGCGGGGGGGCCTACGAGCAGTACTTC.

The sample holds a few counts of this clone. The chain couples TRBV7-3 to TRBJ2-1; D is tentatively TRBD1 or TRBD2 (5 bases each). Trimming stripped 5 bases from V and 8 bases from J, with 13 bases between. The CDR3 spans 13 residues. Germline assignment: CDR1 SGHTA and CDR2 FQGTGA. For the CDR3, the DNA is TGTGCCAGCAGCCCGGGACCCTCCGATGAGCAGTTCTTC. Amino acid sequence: CASSPGPSDEQFF.

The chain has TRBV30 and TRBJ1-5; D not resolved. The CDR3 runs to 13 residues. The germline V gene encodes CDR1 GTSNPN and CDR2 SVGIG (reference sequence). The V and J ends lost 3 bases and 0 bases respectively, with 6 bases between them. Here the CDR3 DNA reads TGTGCCTGGAGAGGTTTTAGCAATCAGCCCCAGCATTTT. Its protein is CAWRGFSNQPQHF.

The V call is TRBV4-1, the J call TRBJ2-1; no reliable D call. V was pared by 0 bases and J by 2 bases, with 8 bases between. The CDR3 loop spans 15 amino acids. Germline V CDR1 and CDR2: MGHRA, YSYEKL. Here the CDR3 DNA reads TGCGCCAGCAGCCAAGATGACCCAGCCTACAATGAGCAGTTCTTC. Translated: CASSQDDPAYNEQFF.

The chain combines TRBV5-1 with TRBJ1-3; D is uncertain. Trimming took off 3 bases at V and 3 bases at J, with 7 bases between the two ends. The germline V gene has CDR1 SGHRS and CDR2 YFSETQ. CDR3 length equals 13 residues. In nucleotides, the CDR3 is TGCGCCAGCAGCTCCGGGTATGGAAACACCATATATTTT. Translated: CASSSGYGNTIYF.